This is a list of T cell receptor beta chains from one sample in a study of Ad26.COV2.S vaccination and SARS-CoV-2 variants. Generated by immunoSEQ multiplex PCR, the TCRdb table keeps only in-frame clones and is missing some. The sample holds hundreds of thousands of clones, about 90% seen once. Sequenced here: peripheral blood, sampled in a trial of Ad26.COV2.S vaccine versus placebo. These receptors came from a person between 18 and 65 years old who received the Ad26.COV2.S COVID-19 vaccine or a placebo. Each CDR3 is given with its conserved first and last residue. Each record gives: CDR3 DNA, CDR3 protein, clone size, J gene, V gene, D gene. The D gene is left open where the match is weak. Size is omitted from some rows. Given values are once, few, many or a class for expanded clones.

TGCGCCAGCAGCTCGCGAACAGGGGTGGGGGATTCACCCCTCCACTTT CASSSRTGVGDSPLHF - TRBJ1-6 TRBV5-1 TRBD1
TGTGCCAGCAGCCTCACAGGGGATTCACCCCTCCACTTT CASSLTGDSPLHF - TRBJ1-6 TRBV12-3/TRBV12-4 TRBD1
TGTGCCAGCAGCTTAGCGCGGGGGGGGCATAGTGAAGACTTCTTT CASSLARGGHSEDFF - TRBJ1-1 TRBV7-2 -
TGTGCCAGCAGTTCTAAGACGAAACAGTACTTC CASSSKTKQYF - TRBJ2-7 TRBV12-3/TRBV12-4 -
TGCGCCAGCACCCTCGGAGGGGCCCCTGAGCAAGAGACCCAGTACTTC CASTLGGAPEQETQYF - TRBJ2-5 TRBV5-1 -
TGTGCCACCGCGGGCAGCTCCTATAATTCACCCCTCCACTTT CATAGSSYNSPLHF - TRBJ1-6 TRBV6-6 -
TGTGCCAGCAGCTTAGGGGGAGAAGACTACGAGCAGTACTTC CASSLGGEDYEQYF - TRBJ2-7 TRBV7-2 -
TGTGCCAGCTCACCAAATGGGGAGCAGTACTTC CASSPNGEQYF few TRBJ2-7 TRBV18 -
TGTGCCAGCAGTTTATCGCGGGGAACAGGTTTCGCTGAAGCTTTCTTT CASSLSRGTGFAEAFF - TRBJ1-1 TRBV27 -
TGTGCCATCAGTGAGCCCCGAGGCAGCGGGAGCACTGAAGCTTTCTTT CAISEPRGSGSTEAFF once TRBJ1-1 TRBV10-3 -
TGTGCCAGCAGTGACTCTCCTAGCGGGGGCTACAATGAGCAGTTCTTC CASSDSPSGGYNEQFF many TRBJ2-1 TRBV6-4 TRBD2
TGTGCCAGCTCACCAATCGGGTCTCAGGCGGGCCGAGAGACCCAGTACTTC CASSPIGSQAGRETQYF - TRBJ2-5 TRBV18 -
TGTGCCAGCAGCAAAGATAGACCCAGGGGCGAGCAGTACTTC CASSKDRPRGEQYF few TRBJ2-7 TRBV21-1 -
TGTGCCACCAGTGACCTATATGGCTACACCTTC CATSDLYGYTF once TRBJ1-2 TRBV24-1 -
TGTGCCAGCAGCCAAGCGGACCGCCGCACAGATACGCAGTATTTT CASSQADRRTDTQYF - TRBJ2-3 TRBV3-1/TRBV3-2 -
TGTGCCAGCAGCGCCCGACTAGCGGGCCCGACCTACAATGAGCAGTTCTTC CASSARLAGPTYNEQFF - TRBJ2-1 TRBV21-1 -
TGTGCCAGCAGCGTAGTCCCAGCGGAGTCCTACGAGCAGTACTTC CASSVVPAESYEQYF - TRBJ2-7 TRBV9 -
TGTGCCATCAGTGGGGAAGCGGTCTATGGCTACACCTTC CAISGEAVYGYTF - TRBJ1-2 TRBV10-3 -
TGTGCCAGCAGTGAGTACCCGGGATCACCCCTCCACTTT CASSEYPGSPLHF many TRBJ1-6 TRBV6-1 -
TGTGCCAGTAGTCCCCAGCGGGGGGTCCACAATGAGCAGTTCTTC CASSPQRGVHNEQFF - TRBJ2-1 TRBV19 TRBD2
TGTGCCAGCAGCCAAGAGACAGGGTCGGTCTACGAGCAGTACTTC CASSQETGSVYEQYF many TRBJ2-7 TRBV14 TRBD1
TGTGCCAGCAGTATATCAGGGGGCCTGAACACTGAAGCTTTCTTT CASSISGGLNTEAFF once TRBJ1-1 TRBV6-5 TRBD1
TGTGCCAGCAGCTCCAACCCAGGGAACTATAATTCACCCCTCCACTTT CASSSNPGNYNSPLHF - TRBJ1-6 TRBV7-2 -
TGTGCCAGCTCACCACTTGGGGCAGGGCAAGAGACCCAGTACTTC CASSPLGAGQETQYF - TRBJ2-5 TRBV18 -
TGTGCCAGCAGCTTAAGGGACTACGAGCAGTACTTC CASSLRDYEQYF - TRBJ2-7 TRBV7-2 -
TGTGCCAGCAGCGTAGAGGGGGTTCCCACCGGGGAGCTGTTTTTT CASSVEGVPTGELFF - TRBJ2-2 TRBV9 -
TGCGCCAGCAGCTTCGGACAGCTCGGCGAGACCCAGTACTTC CASSFGQLGETQYF - TRBJ2-5 TRBV5-1 -
TGTGCCAGCAGCGTAGTGTCTACGAACACCGGGGAGCTGTTTTTT CASSVVSTNTGELFF - TRBJ2-2 TRBV9 -
TGTGCCAGCAGCTTGGGCCTGACAGGGCTCGGCGCTGGAAACACCATATATTTT CASSLGLTGLGAGNTIYF - TRBJ1-3 TRBV5-6 TRBD1
TGTGCCAGCTCACCACCGAGTGAAAACATTCAGTACTTC CASSPPSENIQYF - TRBJ2-4 TRBV18 -
TGCGCCAGCAGCTTGACAGGGGGGACTGGGGCCAACGTCCTGACTTTC CASSLTGGTGANVLTF - TRBJ2-6 TRBV5-1 TRBD1
TGTGCCAGCAGCTTGGGCCTAAGGGTTAGCACAGATACGCAGTATTTT CASSLGLRVSTDTQYF - TRBJ2-3 TRBV5-8 -
TGTGCCAGCAGGTCGGGACAATTTCCTGAAAAACTGTTTTTT CASRSGQFPEKLFF - TRBJ1-4 TRBV6-5 -
TGTGCCAGCAGCTATGGGACAGAAGAGACCCAGTACTTC CASSYGTEETQYF - TRBJ2-5 TRBV5-5 TRBD1
TGTGCCAGCAGCTTAGAATGGGGACAAGAGACCCAGTACTTC CASSLEWGQETQYF - TRBJ2-5 TRBV7-2 -
TGTGCCAGCAGCTTAGGGGGTGAGCAGCCCCAGCATTTT CASSLGGEQPQHF - TRBJ1-5 TRBV7-9 -
TGTGCCAGCAGTCGGGCAGGGCTTGCTAATGAAAAACTGTTTTTT CASSRAGLANEKLFF - TRBJ1-4 TRBV27 -
TGTGCCAGCAGTCCTCTGACTGGGAACACCGGGGAGCTGTTTTTT CASSPLTGNTGELFF - TRBJ2-2 TRBV6-5 -
TGTGCCAGCAGCGCTACGTTCACCGGGGAGCTGTTTTTT CASSATFTGELFF - TRBJ2-2 TRBV9 -
TGTGCCAGCAGTTACCTCACAGGGAGGGACACTGAAGCTTTCTTT CASSYLTGRDTEAFF - TRBJ1-1 TRBV6-6 -
TGTGCCAGCACCCTTAGTGGGTCCTACGAGCAGTACTTC CASTLSGSYEQYF - TRBJ2-7 TRBV3-1/TRBV3-2 -
TGCGCCAGCAGCTTGGTGGGACAGGGGGGCAATGAGCAGTTCTTC CASSLVGQGGNEQFF - TRBJ2-1 TRBV5-1 TRBD1
TGTGCCAGCAGTTACTCGACCTGGGGGGGCTCGTATGGCTACACCTTC CASSYSTWGGSYGYTF - TRBJ1-2 TRBV6-2/TRBV6-3 -
TGTGCCAGCAGTGCAGAGGGGGCAGGGGAGACCCAGTACTTC CASSAEGAGETQYF - TRBJ2-5 TRBV2 TRBD1
TGTGCCAGCAGTTACGACCACTCCTATGGCTACACCTTC CASSYDHSYGYTF - TRBJ1-2 TRBV6-6 -
TGTGCCAGGTCTTACTATGGCTACACCTTC CARSYYGYTF - TRBJ1-2 TRBV12-3/TRBV12-4 -
TGTGCCAGCAGCCCGGGGACTTACTACGAGCAGTACTTC CASSPGTYYEQYF - TRBJ2-7 TRBV11-2 -
TGTGCCAGCAGCTACGCCCGGGATGAGCAGTTCTTC CASSYARDEQFF - TRBJ2-1 TRBV5-5 -
TGTGCCTGGAGTGCCACAGATACGCAGTATTTT CAWSATDTQYF - TRBJ2-3 TRBV30 -
TGTGCCAGCAGCTTAGTACAATTAACAGCCCCCAGAAATTCACCCCTCCACTTT CASSLVQLTAPRNSPLHF - TRBJ1-6 TRBV7-9 -
TGTGCCAGCAGCCGCCAGGGGCGGCATCAGCCCCAGCATTTT CASSRQGRHQPQHF - TRBJ1-5 TRBV7-9 -
TGTGCCAGTAGTAGGGTAGGGAGCGCAGATACGCAGTATTTT CASSRVGSADTQYF - TRBJ2-3 TRBV19 -